This T cell receptor (beta chain) was profiled in a study of blood T cell repertoires in COVID-19. The table lists this clone with a count of one. Profiled with immunoSEQ multiplex PCR; TCRdb holds only in-frame clones, not every one. This sample yields nearly 95,000 clones, of which around 87% are seen a single time; 4.5% to 6% belongs to the top ten. This TCR came from a woman aged 80 or over with acute or convalescent COVID-19. The sample was peripheral blood.

CDR3 amino acids: CASSDPRGWGSYNEQFF. Written as DNA, the CDR3 is TGTGCCAGCAGTGACCCCCGGGGGTGGGGGTCCTACAATGAGCAGTTCTTC. The genes are TRBV28 and TRBJ2-1, with D tentatively TRBD2 (6 bases). Trimming cost V 5 bases and J 1 base, with 18 bases left between them. Germline V gives CDR1 MDHEN, CDR2 SYDVKM. The length of the CDR3 is 17 residues.